Given below is one T cell receptor (beta chain) in context. The antigen remains undetermined. Other DNA sequences from this sample encode an identical CDR3 as well. These data are taken from a study of shared clonotypes between healthy human individuals. General study points: The naive CD4 repertoires of several donors were compared, and around 5% of clonotypes were shared. Estimated richness was generally greater in naive than memory subsets.

Some 29,000 T cell genomes (around 200 ng DNA) went into each sorted-subset replicate. The table came from immunoSEQ multiplex PCR; TCRdb's copy has only in-frame clones and leaves some out. The table lists about 1,800,000 clones, less than 95% of them singletons, with 1.2% in the top ten. Naive CD8 cells were CD45RO-negative, positively selected for CCR7, excluding terminally differentiated effector memory CD45RA+ cells. The CDR3 is made up of 13 amino acids. Germline CDR1 MNHEY, CDR2 SVGAGI. V lost 0 bases and J 6 bases, leaving 8 bases between the germline ends. The TCR sequence derives from a man between 18 and 35 years old in good health. Input material: naive CD8+ T cells sorted from blood. The rearrangement links TRBV6-5 to TRBJ1-2; no definite D call. CDR3 in DNA: TGTGCCAGCAGTTACTCGGAAGGTGATGGCTACACCTTC. It is translated as CASSYSEGDGYTF.